This T cell receptor beta chain stems from a study of cytomegalovirus exposure and HLA in healthy donors. Study background: Tens of millions of unique TCR sequences came from HLA-typed donors in an early release. General study results and limits: Later analysis showed TCR association rates varying by HLA locus, highest for DRB1 and lowest for HLA-C. The likely explanation for a cluster of highly shared sequence variants was sequencing artifact. Earlier findings revealed that most TCR beta V segments proved productive either about 87% or about 30% of the time.

This clone was recorded a few times. Its antigen is not known. There are 14 residues in the CDR3. V gave up 2 bases and J gave up 6 bases; unmatched junction bases: 7. Germline loops: CDR1 MDHEN, CDR2 SYDVKM. Primers included in the PCR were 60 Vbeta and 13 Jbeta primers. The data were produced by immunoSEQ multiplex PCR, yet TCRdb's version contains in-frame clones alone and is incomplete. This table has about 150,000 clones, roughly 70% appearing once. The receptor was derived from a man aged 25 to 40 in good health and CMV-seronegative. The chain joins TRBV28 to TRBJ2-7; 7 nucleotides match TRBD1. The material sequenced was PBMCs. CDR3 in DNA: TGTGCCAGCAGTTTAACAGGGGTGCGTGGCGAGCAGTACTTC. It codes for CASSLTGVRGEQYF.